Shown below are 16 T cell receptor beta chains from a single sample sequenced in a study of Ad26.COV2.S vaccination and SARS-CoV-2 variants. Only in-frame clones appear in the TCRdb table, and some are missing; sequencing was by immunoSEQ multiplex PCR. The sample holds approximately 300,000 clones, over 80% seen once. Treatment denoted: about 20 received Ad26.COV2.S at low or high dose, single or two shots; 5 received placebo; per-sample allocation not given. Sampling was done on day 63 after the first vaccine or placebo injection. Sequences were derived from peripheral blood, sampled in a trial of Ad26.COV2.S vaccine versus placebo. The source of these receptors is a person between 18 and 60 years old who received the Ad26.COV2.S COVID-19 vaccine or a placebo.

The chain employs TRBV28 and TRBJ1-2, with D tentatively TRBD1 (5 bases). This CDR3 contains 15 residues. Between the trimmed V and J ends, which lost 1 base and 4 bases, there was a span of 13 bases. Germline CDR1 is MDHEN and CDR2 is SYDVKM. CDR3: CASSLFQGLAYGYTF. The DNA for the CDR3 is TGTGCCAGCAGTTTATTCCAGGGATTAGCCTATGGCTACACCTTC.

CDR3 sequence reads: CASSQDKRLAGAADTQYF. As DNA, the CDR3 is TGCGCCAGCAGCCAAGATAAAAGACTAGCGGGGGCCGCAGATACGCAGTATTTT. The J gene is TRBJ2-3, the V gene TRBV4-1; 12 bases fit TRBD2. Germline values: CDR1 MGHRA, CDR2 YSYEKL. The CDR3 runs to 18 residues. J gave up 4 bases and V 0 bases, and 8 bases lay outside the gene matches.

The genes are TRBV11-3 and TRBJ2-2; TRBD2 matches 7 bases. After removal of 5 bases from V and 2 bases from J, the junction contained 5 bases not matched to a gene. Germline CDR1 reads SGHNT; CDR2 reads YENEEA. The CDR3 length is 15 residues. In DNA form, the CDR3 reads TGTGCCAGCAGCCTGGGACTACTTAACACCGGGGAGCTGTTTTTT. This translates into CASSLGLLNTGELFF.

The rearrangement joins TRBV7-2 to TRBJ2-3; TRBD2 agrees at 8 bases. Germline CDR1 SGHTA, CDR2 FQGNSA. CDR3 length: 15 residues. The J segment lost 0 bases and the V segment lost 3 bases, leaving 2 bases of the junction unmatched. The DNA for the CDR3 is TGTGCCAGCAGCTTGGGACTAGGCAGCACAGATACGCAGTATTTT. Translation: CASSLGLGSTDTQYF.

The chain links TRBV28 to TRBJ1-5; tentatively, D is TRBD1 (6 bases). The CDR3 contains 17 residues. With 5 bases removed from V and 4 bases from J, the gap between germline ends came to 21 bases. Germline loops: CDR1 MDHEN, CDR2 SYDVKM. The CDR3 DNA follows: TGTGCCAGCAGTCCTGAGCCCCCAAAGGGGACAAATCAGCCCCAGCATTTT. This translates into CASSPEPPKGTNQPQHF.

The chain couples TRBV6-1 to TRBJ2-6; D is tentatively TRBD1 or TRBD2 (5 bases each). Germline V gene data show CDR1 as MNHNS and CDR2 as SASEGT. The CDR3 is made up of 19 amino acids. V gave up 3 bases and J gave up 0 bases, with 18 bases separating them. The CDR3 reads CASSEGAGTEYSGANVLTF. As DNA, the CDR3 is TGTGCCAGCAGTGAGGGAGCCGGGACGGAATACTCTGGGGCCAACGTCCTGACTTTC.

J is TRBJ2-5 and V is TRBV2; 7 positions match TRBD2. CDR3 length equals 14 residues. Germline V lookup: CDR1 SNHLY, CDR2 FYNNEI. V gave up 2 bases and J gave up 5 bases; unmatched junction bases: 5. CDR3 loop: CASSEMAGVETQYF. CDR3 in DNA: TGTGCCAGCAGTGAAATGGCGGGGGTCGAGACCCAGTACTTC.

This clone was observed a few times. The chain carries TRBV19 and TRBJ2-2; 9 bases line up with TRBD1. This CDR3 spans 15 amino acids. Germline V gene lookup returns CDR1 LNHDA and CDR2 SQIVND (reference sequence). The trim removed 6 bases at V and 2 bases at J, leaving 4 bases unmatched. CDR3 nucleotide sequence: TGTGCCAGTAGGGGGACAGGGACCAACACCGGGGAGCTGTTTTTT. Its translation is CASRGTGTNTGELFF.

The rearrangement uses TRBV18 and TRBJ2-1; no clear D. Looked up from germline, CDR1 is KGHSH and CDR2 is LQKENI. CDR3 size: 13 residues. V lost 0 bases to trimming and J lost 8 bases, with 8 bases between them. The CDR3 here is CASSPPGPDEQFF. CDR3 nucleotides: TGTGCCAGCTCACCACCTGGGCCCGATGAGCAGTTCTTC.

This chain links TRBV27 with TRBJ2-5; D not certain. This CDR3 comprises 14 residues. Germline V gene lookup returns CDR1 MNHEY and CDR2 SMNVEV (reference sequence). V was clipped by 4 bases and J by 5 bases, with 14 bases between them. In DNA, the CDR3 is TGTGCCAGCAGTTCCGGACGTTTTCGGGAGACCCAGTACTTC. Translation gives CASSSGRFRETQYF.

This clone showed up just once. The sample carries other DNA sequences with the same CDR3. The chain employs TRBV19 and TRBJ2-1, with D perhaps TRBD2 (8 bases). The CDR3 loop spans 15 amino acids. Germline V gene data show CDR1 as LNHDA and CDR2 as SQIVND (reference sequence). The V end was cut by 3 bases, the J end by 4 bases, with 13 bases between. The CDR3 bases are TGTGCCAGTAGTATCGGGAGGGGGCCGTACAATGAGCAGTTCTTC. It specifies CASSIGRGPYNEQFF.

On this clone itself: Other DNA variants within this sample encode the same CDR3. The chain has TRBV5-1 and TRBJ2-7; D gene unclear. CDR1 SGHRS and CDR2 YFSETQ come from the germline V gene. The CDR3 consists of 13 residues. The germline V and J ends were trimmed by 0 bases and 2 bases, with 6 bases remaining between them. This CDR3 is CASSLDGAYEQYF. The CDR3 DNA reads TGCGCCAGCAGCTTGGACGGTGCCTACGAGCAGTACTTC.

The chain recombines TRBV6-6 with TRBJ1-5; no clear D gene. Germline V CDR1 and CDR2: MNHNY, SVGAGI (reference sequence). The CDR3 runs to 13 residues. Between the trimmed V and J ends, which lost 5 bases and 16 bases, there was a span of 21 bases. CDR3 loop: CASSTQPRMGGHF. The CDR3 bases are TGTGCCAGCAGTACTCAACCCCGTATGGGAGGTCATTTT.

This chain uses TRBV12-3 or TRBV12-4 with TRBJ2-7; 9 nucleotides agree with TRBD2. Trimming at V came to 7 bases and at J to 7 bases, leaving 8 bases not matched to a gene. This CDR3 contains 13 residues. The CDR3 here is CASTRGGGEEQYF. The CDR3 DNA follows: TGTGCCAGCACCCGAGGCGGGGGGGAAGAGCAGTACTTC.

The chain links TRBV7-6 to TRBJ1-6; no reliable D call. The germline V gene has CDR1 SGHVS and CDR2 FNYEAQ. The CDR3 contains 17 residues. V was pared by 5 bases and J by 0 bases, with 14 bases between. In nucleotides, the CDR3 is TGTGCCAGCAGCCCCGGCCTTTTCGGCTCCTATAATTCACCCCTCCACTTT. Translated: CASSPGLFGSYNSPLHF.

CDR3 amino acids: CASSISAGGYEQYF. CDR3 coding DNA: TGTGCCAGTAGTATTAGTGCAGGGGGCTACGAGCAGTACTTC. V usage is TRBV19 and J usage is TRBJ2-7; 7 nucleotides agree with TRBD1. The CDR3 runs 14 residues. The V and J ends lost 3 bases and 3 bases, in that order; junction bases with no gene match: 5. The germline CDR1 and CDR2 sequences are LNHDA and SQIVND (reference sequence).